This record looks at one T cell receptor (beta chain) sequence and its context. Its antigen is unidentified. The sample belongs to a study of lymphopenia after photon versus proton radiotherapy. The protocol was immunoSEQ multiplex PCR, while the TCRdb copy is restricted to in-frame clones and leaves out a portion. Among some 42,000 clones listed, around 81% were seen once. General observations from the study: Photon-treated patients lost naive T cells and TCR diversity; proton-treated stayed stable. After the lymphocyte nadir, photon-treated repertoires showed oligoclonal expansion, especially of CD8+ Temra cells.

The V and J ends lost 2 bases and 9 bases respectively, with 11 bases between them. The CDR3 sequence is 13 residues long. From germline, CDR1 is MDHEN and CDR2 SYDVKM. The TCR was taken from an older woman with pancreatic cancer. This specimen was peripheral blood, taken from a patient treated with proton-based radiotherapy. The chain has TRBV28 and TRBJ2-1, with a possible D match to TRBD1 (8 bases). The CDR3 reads CASSLTGGVEQFF. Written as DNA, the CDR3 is TGTGCCAGCAGTTTAACAGGGGGGGTTGAGCAGTTCTTC. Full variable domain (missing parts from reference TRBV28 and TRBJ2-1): DVKVTQSSRYLVKRTGEKVFLECVQDMDHENMFWYRQDPGLGLRLIYFSYDVKMKEKGDIPEGYSVSREKKERFSLILESASTNQTSMYLCASSLTGGVEQFFGPGTRLTVL.